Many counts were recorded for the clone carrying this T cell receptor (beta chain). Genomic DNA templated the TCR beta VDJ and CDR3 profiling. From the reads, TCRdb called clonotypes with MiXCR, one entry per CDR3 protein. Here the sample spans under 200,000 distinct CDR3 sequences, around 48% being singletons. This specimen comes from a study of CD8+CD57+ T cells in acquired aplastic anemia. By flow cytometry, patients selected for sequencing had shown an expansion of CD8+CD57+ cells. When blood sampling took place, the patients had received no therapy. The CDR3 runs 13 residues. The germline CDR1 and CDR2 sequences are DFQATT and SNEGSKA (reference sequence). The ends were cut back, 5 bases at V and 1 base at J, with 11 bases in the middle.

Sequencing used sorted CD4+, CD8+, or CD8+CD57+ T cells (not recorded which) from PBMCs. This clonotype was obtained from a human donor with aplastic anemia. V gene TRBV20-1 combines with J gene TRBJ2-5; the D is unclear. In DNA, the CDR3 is TGCAGTGCTGGGGAAGGGCTCCAAGAGACCCAGTACTTC. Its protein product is CSAGEGLQETQYF.